What follows are 7 T cell receptor beta chains derived from one specimen sequenced in a study of blood T cell repertoires in COVID-19. Profiled with immunoSEQ multiplex PCR; TCRdb holds only in-frame clones, not every one. The table has over 150,000 clones, 65% to 85% seen once; the top ten hold roughly a tenth. The sample was peripheral blood. These receptors came from a man aged 65 to 85 with active or convalescent COVID-19.

This chain uses TRBV18 with TRBJ2-5; 12 positions agree with TRBD2. The CDR3 loop spans 17 amino acids. V trimming: 0 bases; J trimming: 5 bases; junction bases outside the gene matches: 7. CDR1 KGHSH and CDR2 LQKENI come from the germline V gene. The DNA of the CDR3 is TGTGCCAGCTCACCACCGCTCCGGACTAGCGGGAAGGAGACCCAGTACTTC. Residues: CASSPPLRTSGKETQYF.

This chain uses TRBV19 with TRBJ2-1, with 8 bases that match TRBD2. Germline-derived CDR1 and CDR2 are LNHDA and SQIVND (reference sequence). The CDR3 extends over 15 amino acids. The J segment lost 4 bases and the V segment lost 3 bases, leaving 5 bases of the junction unmatched. CDR3 nucleotide sequence: TGTGCCAGTAGTATCCCCGGGGGGGGGTACAATGAGCAGTTCTTC. It translates to CASSIPGGGYNEQFF.

V gene TRBV18 combines with J gene TRBJ1-4; the D is unclear. V lost 3 bases, J lost 0 bases, and 8 bases lay in between. Germline V gene lookup returns CDR1 KGHSH and CDR2 LQKENI. The CDR3 sequence is 15 residues long. Here the CDR3 DNA reads TGTGCCAGCTCACCTGGTGTAGCAACTAATGAAAAACTGTTTTTT. This codes for CASSPGVATNEKLFF.

The J gene is TRBJ1-1, the V gene TRBV12-3 or TRBV12-4; perhaps TRBD1 as D (5 bases). The CDR3 sequence is 12 residues long. Trimming shortened V by 6 bases and J by 7 bases, and 12 bases separated the two germline ends. The CDR3 region has the DNA TGTGCCAGCAGGCGATCAGGGCTTGAAGCTTTCTTT. Amino acid sequence: CASRRSGLEAFF.

The V call is TRBV5-5, the J call TRBJ1-2, with 9 nucleotides matching TRBD1. Germline trimming cut 0 bases from V and 7 bases from J; bases unmatched to any gene: 7. The CDR3 is 15 amino acids. The germline V gene has CDR1 SGHKS and CDR2 YYEKEE (reference sequence). This CDR3 reads CASSLAPGQGGGYTF. The CDR3 nucleotides read TGTGCCAGCAGCTTGGCCCCGGGACAGGGAGGTGGCTACACCTTC.

The J gene is TRBJ2-5, the V gene TRBV11-2; D gene ambiguous. Germline V gene sequence: CDR1 SGHAT, CDR2 FQNNGV. Deletions cut 3 bases from V and 5 bases from J, with 10 bases between. The CDR3 sequence is 13 residues long. The CDR3 loop reads CASSFRASETQYF. In nucleotides, the CDR3 is TGTGCCAGCAGCTTCCGCGCTTCGGAGACCCAGTACTTC.

This chain links TRBV25-1 with TRBJ2-1; the match to TRBD1 covers 9 bases. This CDR3 is 15 amino acids long. The junction had 8 bases not matched to a gene; V was cut back by 3 bases and J by 8 bases. CDR1 is MGHDK, CDR2 SYGVNS, per germline. The CDR3 here is CASSDRDREGYEQFF. In DNA, the CDR3 is TGTGCCAGCAGTGACCGGGACAGGGAAGGGTATGAGCAGTTCTTC.